What follows describes a single T cell receptor (beta chain). Its antigen is not identified. PCR amplification relied on 60 Vbeta primers (plus 13 Jbeta primers). Per the original methods: As a later analysis found, there were 78 million or so unique TCR beta chains, of which about 10 million were shared. TCRdb keeps only in-frame clones here, not all; method: immunoSEQ multiplex PCR. That table is the source of V, J and clone size, and D and trimming were worked out from the DNA. The table lists over 65,000 clones, around 80% of them singletons, with 2% to 2.5% in the top ten. The CDR3 sequence is 12 residues long. Germline values: CDR1 SQVTM, CDR2 ANQGSEA. Deletions cut 7 bases from V and 2 bases from J, with 11 bases between. These data originate in a study of cytomegalovirus exposure and HLA in healthy donors. General study results and limits: Cytomegalovirus association was assigned to around 150 TCR beta chains. Within an earlier analysis, most TCR beta V segments proved productive either about 87% or about 30% of the time.

Sequenced: PBMCs. This chain connects TRBV29-1 to TRBJ1-2, with D maybe TRBD1 (6 bases). This TCR derives from a man aged 35-49 years in good health and CMV-seronegative. This chain's CDR3 is CSAEDRNYGYTF. The CDR3 DNA is TGCAGCGCCGAGGACAGAAACTATGGCTACACCTTC.